Each of the 20 T cell receptor beta chains below was sequenced from the same sample in a study of control samples from healthy donors and cancer patients. The data were produced by immunoSEQ multiplex PCR, yet TCRdb's version contains in-frame clones alone and is incomplete. The sample holds over 75,000 clones, approximately 80% seen once. Sequenced input: blood. The receptors come from a man aged 25-45 years in good health.

The V and J genes are TRBV4-2 and TRBJ1-4; 8 bases are a match to TRBD1. The J segment lost 8 bases and the V segment lost 0 bases, leaving 11 bases of the junction unmatched. Looked up from germline, CDR1 is LGHNA and CDR2 is YNFKEQ. This CDR3 has 17 residues. Written as DNA, the CDR3 is TGTGCCAGCAGCCAAGATGGACAGGGTATCATGATCGAAAAACTGTTTTTT. Its translation is CASSQDGQGIMIEKLFF.

The rearrangement links TRBV28 to TRBJ1-4; D may be TRBD1 (5 bases). CDR3 length equals 16 residues. V was shortened by 5 bases and J by 4 bases, with 17 bases between the two germline ends. Germline V gene sequence: CDR1 MDHEN, CDR2 SYDVKM. The CDR3 nucleotides are TGTGCCAGCAGTCCGTTAACCGGGACCCATAATGAAAAACTGTTTTTT. Translating it yields CASSPLTGTHNEKLFF.

This clone was found many times. This chain uses TRBV4-2 with TRBJ1-1, with a tentative D call TRBD1 (6 bases). There are 16 residues in the CDR3. Germline-derived CDR1 and CDR2 are LGHNA and YNFKEQ. The germline V and J ends were trimmed by 4 bases and 1 base, with 16 bases remaining between them. CDR3 amino acids: CASSPSRKGGNTEAFF. In DNA form, the CDR3 reads TGTGCCAGCAGCCCATCCCGGAAGGGGGGGAACACTGAAGCTTTCTTT.

The V and J genes are TRBV27 and TRBJ2-7; 10 bases align to TRBD2. The CDR3 is 16 amino acids. CDR1 and CDR2 (germline): MNHEY, SMNVEV (reference sequence). V shed 4 bases and J 0 bases; nucleotides not matched to a gene: 6. DNA of the CDR3: TGTGCCAGCAGTTCGATGACTAGCGGGCACTCCTACGAGCAGTACTTC. This encodes CASSSMTSGHSYEQYF.

The J gene is TRBJ1-5, the V gene TRBV2; D may be TRBD1 (6 bases). CDR3 length: 13 amino acids. V shed 5 bases and J shed 4 bases, with 9 bases lying between them. CDR1 is SNHLY and CDR2 is FYNNEI in the germline V gene. The CDR3 region has the DNA TGTGCCAGCAGTCCCAGGGGTAATCAGCCCCAGCATTTT. This translates into CASSPRGNQPQHF.

The rearrangement joins TRBV2 to TRBJ2-2; a possible D gene is TRBD1 (5 bases). With 7 bases removed from V and 4 bases from J, the gap between germline ends came to 10 bases. Germline V gene lookup returns CDR1 SNHLY and CDR2 FYNNEI. The CDR3 loop spans 13 amino acids. The CDR3 DNA reads TGTGCCAGCACCGAGCAGGGCACCGGGGAGCTGTTTTTT. It is translated as CASTEQGTGELFF.

CDR3: CASSKMGLAYEQYF. CDR3 nucleotides: TGTGCCAGCAGTAAAATGGGACTAGCTTACGAGCAGTACTTC. The chain employs TRBV28 and TRBJ2-7, with TRBD2 identical over 9 bases. The ends lost 5 bases at V and 4 bases at J; junction bases unmatched: 6. The germline V gene encodes CDR1 MDHEN and CDR2 SYDVKM. The CDR3 runs 14 residues. The complete variable domain, with remaining parts taken from reference TRBV28 and TRBJ2-7, reads DVKVTQSSRYLVKRTGEKVFLECVQDMDHENMFWYRQDPGLGLRLIYFSYDVKMKEKGDIPEGYSVSREKKERFSLILESASTNQTSMYLCASSKMGLAYEQYFGPGTRLTVT.

The rearrangement links TRBV9 to TRBJ2-1; 9 positions agree with TRBD2. CDR3 size: 15 residues. Unmatched junction bases numbered 3, after V lost 0 bases and J lost 5 bases. Germline V lookup: CDR1 SGDLS, CDR2 YYNGEE. The CDR3 nucleotides are TGTGCCAGCAGCGTAGTTAGCGGGGGCGACAATGAGCAGTTCTTC. Translating it yields CASSVVSGGDNEQFF.

The chain uses TRBV5-6 and TRBJ2-2; a weak D match, TRBD1 (6 bases). V was trimmed by 0 bases and J by 7 bases, leaving 10 bases between them. The CDR3 has 14 residues. CDR1 is SGHDT, CDR2 YYEEEE, per germline. The CDR3: CASSLDQGIGELFF. In DNA form, the CDR3 reads TGTGCCAGCAGCTTGGATCAGGGGATCGGGGAGCTGTTTTTT.

This clone was seen a single time. This chain uses TRBV30 with TRBJ2-7; D gene unclear. Germline CDR1 and CDR2: GTSNPN and SVGIG (reference sequence). The CDR3 runs to 13 residues. V lost 4 bases and J lost 6, with 16 bases in between. The CDR3: CAWTDLGSAEQYF. The DNA for the CDR3 is TGTGCCTGGACCGATTTAGGGTCGGCCGAGCAGTACTTC. The variable domain in full, with the rest retrieved from reference TRBV30 and TRBJ2-7, is SQTIHQWPATLVQPVGSPLSLECTVEGTSNPNLYWYRQAAGRGLQLLFYSVGIGQISSEVPQNLSASRPQDRQFILSSKKLLLSDSGFYLCAWTDLGSAEQYFGPGTRLTVT.

This clone was seen more than once but under ten times. The chain couples TRBV28 to TRBJ1-5; 8 bases fit TRBD1. CDR3 length equals 15 residues. The junction had 5 bases not matched to a gene; V was cut back by 4 bases and J by 3 bases. Germline-derived CDR1 and CDR2 are MDHEN and SYDVKM. The CDR3 sequence is CASSSRDRHNQPQHF. The DNA for the CDR3 is TGTGCCAGCAGTTCCCGGGACAGGCACAATCAGCCCCAGCATTTT.

The chain combines TRBV2 with TRBJ1-5; 10 positions match TRBD1. This CDR3 is 15 amino acids long. Looked up from germline, CDR1 is SNHLY and CDR2 is FYNNEI. With 4 bases clipped from V and 0 bases from J, the junction kept 0 bases outside the gene matches. The DNA for the CDR3 is TGTGCCAGCAGTGGGGACAGGGGTAGCAATCAGCCCCAGCATTTT. Encoded protein: CASSGDRGSNQPQHF. Filled out from reference TRBV2 and TRBJ1-5, the complete variable domain reads EPEVTQTPSHQVTQMGQEVILRCVPISNHLYFYWYRQILGQKVEFLVSFYNNEISEKSEIFDDQFSVERPDGSNFTLKIRSTKLEDSAMYFCASSGDRGSNQPQHFGDGTRLSIL.

The chain couples TRBV30 to TRBJ2-7, with 9 bases aligning to TRBD2. Germline CDR1 GTSNPN, CDR2 SVGIG (reference sequence). V was clipped by 0 bases and J by 3 bases; unmatched bases: 9. CDR3 length: 16 residues. For the CDR3, the DNA is TGTGCCTGGAGTGTACTGGCTAGCGGGACATACTACGAGCAGTACTTC. Translation: CAWSVLASGTYYEQYF.

This clone is a singleton in its sample. The chain couples TRBV30 to TRBJ2-3; 8 nucleotides match TRBD1. CDR1 GTSNPN and CDR2 SVGIG come from the germline V gene (reference sequence). CDR3 length: 15 amino acids. With V trimmed by 1 base and J by 2 bases, 5 bases remained unmatched. The CDR3: CAWSAGTGHTDTQYF. The CDR3, as DNA: TGTGCCTGGAGTGCAGGGACAGGCCACACAGATACGCAGTATTTT.

The chain carries TRBV19 and TRBJ2-1; 14 nucleotides agree with TRBD2. CDR3 length: 16 residues. Germline values: CDR1 LNHDA, CDR2 SQIVND (reference sequence). V dropped 2 bases and J dropped 7; count of bases not matched to a gene: 4. CDR3 coding DNA: TGTGCCAGTAGTATATACGGGACTAGCGGGGGAAATGAGCAGTTCTTC. It codes for CASSIYGTSGGNEQFF.

V and J are TRBV10-3 and TRBJ1-3, with D possibly being TRBD1 (6 bases). This CDR3 has 14 residues. The V gene's germline CDR1 is ENHRY and CDR2 SYGVKD. Trimming pared 6 bases from V and 2 bases from J, leaving 11 bases between. The CDR3 sequence is CAIRPGAPGNTIYF. The CDR3 DNA follows: TGTGCCATCAGGCCAGGGGCCCCTGGAAACACCATATATTTT.

V and J are TRBV30 and TRBJ1-4; maybe TRBD1 (5 bases). Germline-derived CDR1 and CDR2 are GTSNPN and SVGIG (reference sequence). The CDR3 extends over 15 amino acids. The V and J ends lost 4 bases and 7 bases respectively, with 19 bases between them. In nucleotides, the CDR3 is TGTGCCTGGACCAAAGCCGGCAGGGCTGTTGAAAAACTGTTTTTT. It specifies CAWTKAGRAVEKLFF. Looking up the rest from reference TRBV30 and TRBJ1-4 gives the full variable domain: SQTIHQWPATLVQPVGSPLSLECTVEGTSNPNLYWYRQAAGRGLQLLFYSVGIGQISSEVPQNLSASRPQDRQFILSSKKLLLSDSGFYLCAWTKAGRAVEKLFFGSGTQLSVL.

The V call is TRBV12-5, the J call TRBJ2-2; TRBD2 matches 7 bases. This CDR3 comprises 15 residues. J lost 2 bases, V lost 6 bases, and 6 bases had no gene match. The germline V gene encodes CDR1 LGHNT and CDR2 FRNRAP. The CDR3 DNA follows: TGTGCTAGTGGCCTGGGACTACAAAACACCGGGGAGCTGTTTTTT. Amino acid sequence: CASGLGLQNTGELFF.

The rearrangement links TRBV3-1 (or the pseudogene TRBV3-2) to TRBJ1-1; maybe TRBD1 (6 bases). The V and J ends lost 4 bases and 4 bases respectively, with 13 bases between them. This CDR3 has 14 amino acids. Germline V gene sequence: CDR1 LGHDT, CDR2 YNNKEL (reference sequence). CDR3 nucleotide sequence: TGTGCCAGCAGCCTCCGAGTAGGGGGCACTGAAGCTTTCTTT. Translation gives CASSLRVGGTEAFF.

This clone showed up just once. The V call is TRBV14, the J call TRBJ1-1, with no clear D. Between the trimmed V and J ends, which lost 2 bases and 4 bases, there was a span of 8 bases. CDR3 length: 13 residues. Germline V gene sequence: CDR1 SGHDN, CDR2 FVKESK. This CDR3 reads CASSQQRSTEAFF. The DNA of the CDR3 is TGTGCCAGCAGCCAACAAAGATCCACTGAAGCTTTCTTT.